The next 2 T cell receptor beta chains were all read from a single sample in a study of T cell responses to AZD1222 COVID-19 vaccine (dated by TCRdb to the early 2020s). The sample's time point label is to be understood as: baseline before first vaccination. Library creation used the immunoSEQ multiplex PCR assay. TCRdb stores this immuneACCESS table with in-frame sequences only. Part of the clones is absent; in the studies checked, under half of the shortfall reflects unresolved V genes, and no reason is known for the rest. For this sample the table gives about 140,000 clones, of which roughly nine tenths were detected only once. The top ten constitute 1.6% of the sample. The source was peripheral blood, collected on day 0 of AZD1222 vaccination. The source is an adult in good health.

The rearrangement links TRBV19 to TRBJ1-6; D not resolved. Per the germline V gene, CDR1 is LNHDA and CDR2 is SQIVND (reference sequence). The V gene lost 6 bases and the J gene lost 4 bases, with 16 bases spanning the gap. The length of the CDR3 is 16 residues. The DNA of the CDR3 is TGTGCCAGTAGAGACCTAATAATAGGTTATAATTCACCCCTCCACTTT. Translated, it gives CASRDLIIGYNSPLHF.

V usage is TRBV12-5 and J usage is TRBJ1-5; D uncertain. Per the germline V gene, CDR1 is LGHNT and CDR2 is FRNRAP. The CDR3 loop spans 12 amino acids. V was trimmed by 6 bases and J by 4 bases, leaving 7 bases between them. As DNA, the CDR3 is TGTGCTAGTGGGCCTGGGAATCAGCCCCAGCATTTT. Translation gives CASGPGNQPQHF.